This TCR beta chain emerged from a study of blood T cell repertoires in COVID-19 (dated by TCRdb to 2020 to 2021). At the level of the whole study: Collaborator samples came from the United States, Italy and Spain and covered acute and convalescent phases of COVID-19. The prospective study material was composed of cDNA or gDNA derived from T cells, B-cell-depleted T cells, or PBMCs. Subjects who had been exposed to COVID-19, were actively infected with it, or had recovered from it provided the deeply sampled blood TCRbeta repertoires that made up the dataset. The repertoires were released in a freely available public database intended as a resource for research on the immune response to SARS-CoV-2. Samples came from the ongoing ImmuneRACE study (first 160 participants) plus 1,254 subjects from 6 global collaborators. A de-identified subject ID, COVID-19 status, age in years and sex were almost always included in the sample metadata. Where available, HLA class I and class II types were taken from metadata supplied by the sample provider and were not determined by assay-based typing.

The germline V gene yields MNHEY for CDR1 and SVGAGI for CDR2. The CDR3, from cysteine to phenylalanine, totals 14 residues. Just the 42-base CDR3 DNA is kept, in frame starting at base 1. V is cut by 6 bases and J by 0 bases, and the space between the germline ends is 11 bases. The collaborating institutions used their own protocols to collect whole blood in K2EDTA tubes. For TCRbeta analysis, collaborator samples were shipped as frozen whole blood, as isolated PBMCs, or as DNA extracted from either sample type. The immunoSEQ Assay, a bias-controlled multiplex PCR, was used to amplify TCRbeta CDR3 regions from genomic DNA. On the study's bioinformatics: Nucleated cell counts per sample were estimated from amplification of reference gene primers within the assay. To quantify the absolute abundance of each unique TCRbeta CDR3 rearrangement, sequence reads were collapsed and filtered. For each sample, productive Simpson clonality was calculated by taking the square root of Simpson's diversity index across productive rearrangements. This is the immuneACCESS table as TCRdb keeps it, with only in-frame sequences that have V and J called. A part of the clones is gone; compared with another copy, unresolved V genes explain less than half, and the rest is unexplained. V, J and clone size reflect that table, while D and trimming were determined from the DNA. This sample has about 270,000 clones in its table, and about 80% of those were observed once. Around 7.8% of the sample is in the top ten clones.

The study at large found these results: Clinical and demographic metadata were provided uncurated, with the amount varying by source and participant.

As to this clone: Which antigen it targets is not known. No much larger clone exists at a distance of one base, and base qualities are not known.

The receptor comes from a human donor in a cohort sampled during active COVID-19. The chain is encoded by TRBV6-5 joined to TRBJ1-1; the D gene is possibly TRBD1, with 5 bases matching. The sequenced material came from peripheral blood. The DNA sequence reads TGTGCCAGCAGGGGGGAGGGCTTGAACACTGAAGCTTTCTTT. Its coded protein is CASRGEGLNTEAFF.